This T cell receptor beta chain comes out of a study of control samples from healthy donors and cancer patients. The trim removed 3 bases at V and 0 bases at J, leaving 14 bases unmatched. The germline CDR1 and CDR2 sequences are DFQATT and SNEGSKA (reference sequence). The CDR3 loop spans 18 amino acids. This clone turned up a few times. Clones were sequenced by immunoSEQ multiplex PCR, and TCRdb holds only the in-frame ones, with some missing. The sample has 50,000 to 55,000 clones; roughly 87% are singletons. The sample comprised PBMCs. V gene TRBV20-1 combines with J gene TRBJ1-5; 7 bases are a match to TRBD1. The sequence came from a man aged 55 to 69 with head and neck cancer. CDR3 in DNA: TGCAGTGCTAGTTCAAGGGGGAGGGGGCGTCATAGCAATCAGCCCCAGCATTTT. Translated: CSASSRGRGRHSNQPQHF.